The clone carrying this TCR beta chain has just a few counts. The antigen is not known. This entry is derived from a study of response to subunit inactivated influenza vaccine. TCRdb re-analysed the RT-PCR reads in MiXCR, keeping a single row per CDR3 protein. This table has approximately 530,000 distinct CDR3 sequences, less than 8% appearing once. General study points: Authors suggested few new T cells are recruited by each seasonal influenza vaccination.

Germline V lookup: CDR1 LGHDT, CDR2 YNNKEL (reference sequence). There are 15 residues in the CDR3. V was shortened by 5 bases and J by 5 bases, with 13 bases between the two germline ends. This material consisted of PBMCs from blood, taken less than 30 months after vaccination. The chain joins TRBV3-1 to TRBJ1-6; perhaps TRBD1 as D (5 bases). The receptor's source is a man aged 50 to 69 who received an inactivated influenza vaccine. As DNA, the CDR3 is TGTGCCAGCAGCTACGCGGGACTCAATAATTCACCCCTCCACTTT. This gives the protein CASSYAGLNNSPLHF.